Below are 13 T cell receptor beta chains sequenced from a single sample in a study of T cells in women clearing cervical HPV infection (dated by TCRdb to the late 2010s). To prepare the library, the immunoSEQ multiplex PCR assay was applied. The immuneACCESS repertoire file appears here via TCRdb, limited to in-frame rearrangements. These files lack a portion of the clones; in checked studies, under half of the deficit traces to unresolved V genes, and the cause of the others is not known. The sample table gives some 37,000 clones. Around 1.7% of the sample is taken by the ten largest. Sequencing was done on a sample of blood buffy coat. Every receptor here comes from a woman aged 18-69 years with a cervical HPV16 infection that either progressed to CIN3+ or cleared (not recorded which).

In regard to this clone: Read data end 3 residues before the CDR3 end; the end is taken from the germline J gene. V gene TRBV2 combines with J gene TRBJ2-2; the match to TRBD1 covers 9 bases. The CDR3 loop spans 17 amino acids. Germline lookup yields CDR1 SNHLY and CDR2 FYNNEI. The CDR3 sequence is CASRRDRVGITNEKLFF. CDR3 DNA, as far as it was read: TGTGCCAGCAGGAGGGACAGGGTTGGGATAACTAATGAAAAG.

As for this clone: The observed sequence ends 3 residues before the CDR3 terminus, with the missing tail filled in from the germline J gene. The chain recombines TRBV19 with TRBJ1-4; a weak D match, TRBD1 (6 bases). CDR1 is LNHDA and CDR2 is SQIVND in the germline V gene (reference sequence). V dropped 4 bases and J dropped 8 bases, with 14 bases sitting between them. CDR3 length equals 14 residues. The sequenced part of the CDR3 DNA is TGTGCCAGTAGTACCTGGCGGACAGCCGAAAAA. Its protein product is CASSTWRTAEK. The CDR3 as a whole reads CASSTWRTAEKLFF.

Concerning this clone: The read finishes 3 residues shy of the CDR3 end, and the germline J gene is used to complete it. This sequence joins TRBV10-2 and TRBJ2-5; no clear D gene. The CDR3 length is 14 residues. Trimming took off 4 bases at V and 3 bases at J, with 12 bases between the two ends. Germline V gene sequence: CDR1 WSHSY, CDR2 SAAADI. The chain's CDR3 is CASSASSAEETQYF. The sequenced part of the CDR3 DNA is TGCGCCAGCAGTGCCAGTAGTGCGGAAGAGACC.

A remark on this clone: With the read ending 3 residues before the CDR3 end, the germline J gene is used to fill in that end. This chain connects TRBV14 to TRBJ2-7; D remains ambiguous. Germline V gene data show CDR1 as SGHDN and CDR2 as FVKESK. V lost 6 bases and J lost 6, with 15 bases in between. The CDR3 runs to 13 residues. CDR3 DNA (partial): TGTGCCAGCAGTGGGCTCGGAAATGGCGAG. Translated: CASSGLGNGE. The full-length CDR3 reads as CASSGLGNGEQYF.

With regard to this clone: The sequenced fragment ends 3 residues before the CDR3 boundary, so the rest is inferred from the germline J gene. The V call is TRBV10-3, the J call TRBJ1-2, with 9 bases fitting TRBD1. The CDR3 covers 12 residues. Germline values: CDR1 ENHRY, CDR2 SYGVKD. The V and J ends lost 4 bases and 6 bases, in that order; junction bases with no gene match: 0. The covered CDR3 bases are TGTGCCATCAGTGGGGACAGGGATGGC. As protein: CAISGDRDG. The entire CDR3 protein is CAISGDRDGYTF.

A note on this clone: The CDR3 end is not reached by the read, which stops 3 residues before it; the germline J gene fills it in. The genes are TRBV7-8 and TRBJ2-1, with TRBD1 matching 9 bases. The CDR3 is made up of 15 amino acids. Germline V gives CDR1 SGHVS, CDR2 FQNEAQ. V trimming: 5 bases; J trimming: 6 bases; junction bases outside the gene matches: 8. CDR3 DNA, as far as it was read: TGTGCCAGCAGCACCCGGGACAGGGTTGGCAATGAG. Translation gives CASSTRDRVGNE. The entire CDR3 protein reads CASSTRDRVGNEQFF.

Partial CDR3 DNA: TGTGCCAGCTCCCGACAGGGGGCAAGTCGGCCC. Protein sequence: CASSRQGASRP. In full, the CDR3 is CASSRQGASRPQHF. This rearrangement joins TRBV18 to TRBJ1-5; TRBD1 agrees at 10 bases. The read terminates 3 residues ahead of where the CDR3 ends, so the germline J gene completes it. This CDR3 comprises 14 residues. Per germline, CDR1 KGHSH and CDR2 LQKENI. After removal of 6 bases from V and 9 bases from J, the junction contained 8 bases not matched to a gene. Combining the CDR3 with reference TRBV18 and TRBJ1-5 gives the whole variable domain NAGVMQNPRHLVRRRGQEARLRCSPMKGHSHVYWYRQLPEEGLKFMVYLQKENIIDESGMPKERFSAEFPKEGPSILRIQQVVRGDSAAYFCASSRQGASRPQHFGDGTRLSIL.

Comments on this clone: The read terminates 3 residues before the CDR3 end, so the remaining end is supplied by the germline J gene. This chain joins TRBV20-1 and TRBJ2-5; 9 positions match TRBD2. This CDR3 region has 13 residues. The J segment lost 4 bases and the V segment lost 3 bases, leaving 3 bases of the junction unmatched. The V gene's germline CDR1 is DFQATT and CDR2 SNEGSKA (reference sequence). The sequenced part of the CDR3 DNA is TGCAGTGCTAGTAGCGGGAGCGGAGAGACC. Translation gives CSASSGSGET. The whole CDR3 region reads CSASSGSGETQYF.

As for this clone: The CDR3 end falls 3 residues outside the read, so it is completed with the germline J gene. Other DNA sequences of this sample code for an identical CDR3. The rearrangement joins TRBV18 to TRBJ1-1, with 7 bases matching TRBD1. This CDR3 comprises 14 residues. The V gene's germline CDR1 is KGHSH and CDR2 LQKENI. CDR3 loop: CASSPRTGGETAFF. Incomplete CDR3 DNA: TGTGCCAGCTCACCACGGACAGGTGGAGAGACC.

Of note for this clone: Read coverage stops 3 residues before the CDR3 terminus; the germline J gene supplies the remainder. This chain links TRBV7-2 with TRBJ2-1, with D perhaps TRBD1 (6 bases). The CDR3 length is 14 residues. Trimming removed 1 base from V and 7 bases from J, with 11 bases in between. The germline CDR1 and CDR2 sequences are SGHTA and FQGNSA. CDR3 DNA, as far as it was read: TGTGCCAGCAGCTTAGGGGGGCTAGGGAATGAG. As protein: CASSLGGLGNE. The CDR3 in full is CASSLGGLGNEQFF.

To note about this clone: The read halts 3 residues ahead of the CDR3 end, with the missing end drawn from the germline J gene. This rearrangement joins TRBV7-8 to TRBJ2-1, with unresolved D. In germline, CDR1 is SGHVS, CDR2 FQNEAQ. This CDR3 comprises 14 residues. Between the trimmed V and J ends, which lost 5 bases and 3 bases, there was a span of 11 bases. CDR3 sequence reads: CASSPSPGYNEQFF. Incomplete CDR3 DNA: TGTGCCAGCAGCCCAAGCCCAGGCTACAATGAG.

Turning to this clone: The sequence runs out 3 residues before the end of the CDR3; the remainder is reconstructed from the germline J gene. This rearrangement joins TRBV2 to TRBJ1-4; tentative D call: TRBD1 (6 bases). The V gene's germline CDR1 is SNHLY and CDR2 FYNNEI. The V end lost 3 bases, the J end lost 5 bases, and 16 bases lay between the germline ends. The CDR3 is made up of 16 amino acids. The CDR3 bases that were read are TGTGCCAGCAGTGATGATAGGGGGACCGGCAATGAAAAA. It specifies CASSDDRGTGNEK. Given in full, the CDR3 is CASSDDRGTGNEKLFF.

Of note for this clone: The read halts 3 residues ahead of the CDR3 end, with the missing end drawn from the germline J gene. The V gene is TRBV28, the J gene TRBJ2-7, with D unclear. V lost 7 bases and J lost 1, with 8 bases in between. The germline CDR1 and CDR2 sequences are MDHEN and SYDVKM. The CDR3 is made up of 12 amino acids. The chain's CDR3 is CASTVDSYEQYF. The CDR3 bases that were read are TGTGCCAGCACTGTAGATTCCTACGAG.